This T cell receptor beta chain was found in a study of blood T cell repertoires in COVID-19. Study information: COVID-19 samples from acute and convalescent phases originated in the United States, Italy and Spain. In each case, the material was cDNA or gDNA derived from T cells, B-cell-depleted T cells, or PBMCs.

CDR1 and CDR2 from the germline V gene are LNHNV and YYDKDF (reference sequence). CDR3 length: 15 residues. V was pared by 0 bases and J by 5 bases, with 11 bases between. Per the original methods: Amplification with reference gene primers provided the estimates of nucleated cell counts. Assay used: immunoSEQ multiplex PCR; TCRdb lists only in-frame clones, some missing. V and J calls and clone size are those listed in that table; D and trimming were worked out from the DNA. Counted here are under 200,000 clones, about 80% occurring once; the ten biggest clones make up about 2.1%. V is TRBV15 and J is TRBJ2-1, with D perhaps matching TRBD2 (5 bases). The sequence derives from a woman older than 75 with acute or convalescent COVID-19. Sequencing input: peripheral blood. The CDR3 here is CATSRDFGVHNEQFF. DNA for the CDR3: TGTGCCACCAGCAGAGATTTCGGGGTCCACAATGAGCAGTTCTTC.